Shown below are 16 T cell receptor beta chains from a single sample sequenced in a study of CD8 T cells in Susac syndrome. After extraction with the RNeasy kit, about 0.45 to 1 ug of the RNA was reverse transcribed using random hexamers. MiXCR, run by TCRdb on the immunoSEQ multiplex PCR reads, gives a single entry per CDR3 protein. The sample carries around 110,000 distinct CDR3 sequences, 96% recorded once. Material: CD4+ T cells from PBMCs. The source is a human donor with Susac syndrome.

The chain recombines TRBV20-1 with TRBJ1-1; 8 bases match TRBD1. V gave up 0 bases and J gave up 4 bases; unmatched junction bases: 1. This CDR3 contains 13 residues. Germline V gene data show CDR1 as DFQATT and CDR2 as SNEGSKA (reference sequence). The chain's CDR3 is CSARDRGLTEAFF. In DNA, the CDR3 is TGCAGTGCTAGAGACAGGGGGCTCACTGAAGCTTTCTTT.

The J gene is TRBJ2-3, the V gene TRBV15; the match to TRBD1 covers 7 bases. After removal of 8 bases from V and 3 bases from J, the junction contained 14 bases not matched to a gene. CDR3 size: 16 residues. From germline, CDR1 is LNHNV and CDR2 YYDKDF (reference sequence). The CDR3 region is CATGYHRTGGTDTQYF. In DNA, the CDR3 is TGTGCCACCGGGTACCACAGGACAGGCGGGACAGATACGCAGTATTTT.

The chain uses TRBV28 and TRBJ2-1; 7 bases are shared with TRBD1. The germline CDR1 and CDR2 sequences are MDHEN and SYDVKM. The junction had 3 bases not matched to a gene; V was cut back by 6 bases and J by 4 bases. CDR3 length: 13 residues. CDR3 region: CASRGDRYNEQFF. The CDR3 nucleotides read TGTGCCAGCAGGGGGGACAGATACAATGAGCAGTTCTTC.

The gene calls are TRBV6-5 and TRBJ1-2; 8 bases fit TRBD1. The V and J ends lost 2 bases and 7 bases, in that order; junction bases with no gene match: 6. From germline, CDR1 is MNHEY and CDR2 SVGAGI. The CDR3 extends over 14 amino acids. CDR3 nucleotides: TGTGCCAGCAGTTACGTGCAGGGGGCGAGTGGCTACACCTTC. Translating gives CASSYVQGASGYTF.

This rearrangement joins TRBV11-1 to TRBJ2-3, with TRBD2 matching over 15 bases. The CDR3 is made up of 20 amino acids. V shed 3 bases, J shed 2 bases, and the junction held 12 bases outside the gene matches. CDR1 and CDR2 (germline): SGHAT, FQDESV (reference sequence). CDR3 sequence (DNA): TGTGCCAGCAGCTTTTCCCGGACTAGCGGGAGGGCCCTACCCACAGATACGCAGTATTTT. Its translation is CASSFSRTSGRALPTDTQYF.

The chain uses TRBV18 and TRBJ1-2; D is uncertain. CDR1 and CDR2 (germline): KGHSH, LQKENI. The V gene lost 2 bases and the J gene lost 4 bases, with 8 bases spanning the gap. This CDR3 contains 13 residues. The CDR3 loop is CASSPEWGYGYTF. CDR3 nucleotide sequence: TGTGCCAGCTCACCAGAGTGGGGCTATGGCTACACCTTC.

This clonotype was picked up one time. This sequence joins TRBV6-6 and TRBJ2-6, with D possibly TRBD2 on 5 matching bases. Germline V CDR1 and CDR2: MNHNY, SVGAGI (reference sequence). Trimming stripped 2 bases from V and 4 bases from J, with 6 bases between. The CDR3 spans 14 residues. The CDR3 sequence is CASSYPGGANVLTF. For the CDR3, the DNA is TGTGCCAGCAGTTACCCGGGAGGGGCCAACGTCCTGACTTTC.

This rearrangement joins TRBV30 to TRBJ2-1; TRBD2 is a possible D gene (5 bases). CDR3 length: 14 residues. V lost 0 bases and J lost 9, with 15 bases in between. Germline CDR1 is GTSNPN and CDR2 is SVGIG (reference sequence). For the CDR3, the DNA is TGTGCCTGGAGTGTAGGCGGACTCACGGGTGAGCAGTTCTTC. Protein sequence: CAWSVGGLTGEQFF.

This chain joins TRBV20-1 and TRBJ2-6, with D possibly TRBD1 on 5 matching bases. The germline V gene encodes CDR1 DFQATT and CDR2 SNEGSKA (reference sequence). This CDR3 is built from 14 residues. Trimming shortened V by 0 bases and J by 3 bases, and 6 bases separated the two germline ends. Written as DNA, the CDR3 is TGCAGTGCTAGAGATAGGGGTGGGGCCAACGTCCTGACTTTC. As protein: CSARDRGGANVLTF.

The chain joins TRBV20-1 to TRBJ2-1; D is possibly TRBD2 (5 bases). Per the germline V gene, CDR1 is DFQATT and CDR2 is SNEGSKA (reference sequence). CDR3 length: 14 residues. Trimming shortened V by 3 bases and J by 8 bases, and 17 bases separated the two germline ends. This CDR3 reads CSASMSGLGYEQFF. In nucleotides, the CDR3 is TGCAGTGCTAGTATGTCCGGACTTGGTTATGAGCAGTTCTTC.

In DNA, the CDR3 is TGTGCCAGCAGCCGACAGGGAAGCACAGATACGCAGTATTTT. This gives the protein CASSRQGSTDTQYF. The genes are TRBV12-3 or TRBV12-4 and TRBJ2-3; 7 nucleotides agree with TRBD1. This CDR3 contains 14 residues. V lost 6 bases, J lost 0 bases, and 3 bases stayed unmatched.

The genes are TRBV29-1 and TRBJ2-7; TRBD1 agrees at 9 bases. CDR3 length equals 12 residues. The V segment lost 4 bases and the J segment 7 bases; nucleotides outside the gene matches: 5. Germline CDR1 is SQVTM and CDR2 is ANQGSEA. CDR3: CSVAGQGGEQYF. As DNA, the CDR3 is TGCAGCGTTGCGGGACAGGGTGGAGAGCAGTACTTC.

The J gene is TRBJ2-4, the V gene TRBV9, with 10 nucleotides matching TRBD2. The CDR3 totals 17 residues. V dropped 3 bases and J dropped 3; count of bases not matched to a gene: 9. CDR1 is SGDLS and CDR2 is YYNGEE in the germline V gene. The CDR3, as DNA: TGTGCCAGCAGCGCGAGCAGCGGGAGGGTTGACAAAAACATTCAGTACTTC. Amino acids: CASSASSGRVDKNIQYF.

DNA for the CDR3: TGTGCCAGCAGCCCTAGGGGGAGCCGCCAAGAGACCCAGTACTTC. Translating gives CASSPRGSRQETQYF. V gene TRBV3-1 combines with J gene TRBJ2-5, with D perhaps TRBD1 (6 bases). V lost 4 bases and J lost 1, with 13 bases in between. The CDR3 has 15 residues. The germline gives CDR1 LGHDT, CDR2 YNNKEL (reference sequence).

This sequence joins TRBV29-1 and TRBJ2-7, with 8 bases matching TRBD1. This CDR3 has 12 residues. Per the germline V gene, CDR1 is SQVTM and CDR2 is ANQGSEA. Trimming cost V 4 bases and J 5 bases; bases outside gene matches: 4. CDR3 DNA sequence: TGCAGCGTTGGGAGACAGGGGAACGAGCAGTACTTC. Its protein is CSVGRQGNEQYF.

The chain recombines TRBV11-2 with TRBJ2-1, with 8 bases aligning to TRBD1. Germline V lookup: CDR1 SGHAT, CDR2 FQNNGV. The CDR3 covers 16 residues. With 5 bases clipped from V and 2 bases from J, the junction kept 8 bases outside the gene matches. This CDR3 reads CASSPYRGRTYNEQFF. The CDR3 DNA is TGTGCCAGCAGCCCTTACAGGGGGAGGACCTACAATGAGCAGTTCTTC.